The next 22 T cell receptor beta chains were all read from a single sample in a study of beta chain features in type 1 diabetes. Sequencing targeted expressed TCRB transcripts, as all isolated RNA had been reverse transcribed. Using immunoSEQ multiplex PCR, the repertoire was profiled, and TCRdb retains in-frame clones only, with some absent. The sample yields 250,000 or so clones, about a fifth seen once. Findings and caveats of the study: Shorter TCRB CDR3s, moderately but significantly so, marked every one of the four CD4+ subsets in Type 1 diabetes patients.

For these TCRs, the target antigens are not known. Material for sequencing was naive CD4+ T cells from blood. These receptors were taken from a woman aged 40 to 55 with type 1 diabetes.

This clone occurred a few times. The rearrangement links TRBV7-2 to TRBJ2-7, with 7 bases fitting TRBD1. Germline values: CDR1 SGHTA, CDR2 FQGNSA. The CDR3 length is 13 residues. After removal of 3 bases from V and 5 bases from J, the junction contained 4 bases not matched to a gene. The CDR3 is CASSFKGAHEQYF. The DNA for the CDR3 is TGTGCCAGCAGCTTTAAGGGGGCCCACGAGCAGTACTTC.

V is TRBV29-1 and J is TRBJ2-5, with D maybe TRBD1 (6 bases). Trimming cost V 4 bases and J 2 bases, with 11 bases left between them. Germline V gene data show CDR1 as SQVTM and CDR2 as ANQGSEA. The CDR3 extends over 13 amino acids. CDR3 DNA: TGCAGCGTTGCTACAGGGTCGCAAGAGACCCAGTACTTC. Protein: CSVATGSQETQYF.

The gene calls are TRBV9 and TRBJ2-1, with unresolved D. CDR3 length: 15 residues. CDR1 is SGDLS, CDR2 YYNGEE, per germline. V was pared by 0 bases and J by 6 bases, with 13 bases between. The CDR3 region is CASSVVSGPGNEQFF. DNA for the CDR3: TGTGCCAGCAGCGTAGTTAGTGGTCCTGGCAATGAGCAGTTCTTC.

There are a few counts of this clone. This chain links TRBV5-4 with TRBJ1-2; no clear D. V lost 4 bases and J 3 bases, leaving 10 bases between the germline ends. The CDR3 contains 13 residues. Germline CDR1 and CDR2: SGHNT and YYREEE (reference sequence). The chain's CDR3 is CASSTRSDYGYTF. The CDR3 DNA reads as TGTGCCAGCAGCACCCGGTCCGACTATGGCTACACCTTC.

This clone was counted only a few times. V and J are TRBV5-1 and TRBJ2-2; the D gene is possibly TRBD1 (6 bases). Trimming left V 1 base short and J 2 bases short, with 12 bases between. Germline CDR1 is SGHRS and CDR2 is YFSETQ. The CDR3 totals 16 residues. The CDR3 region is CASSLTGRVNTGELFF. CDR3 DNA: TGCGCCAGCAGCTTGACAGGGCGTGTTAACACCGGGGAGCTGTTTTTT.

The rearrangement links TRBV5-1 to TRBJ2-1; D remains unclear. Looked up from germline, CDR1 is SGHRS and CDR2 is YFSETQ. Trimming removed 4 bases from V and 5 bases from J, with 10 bases in between. This CDR3 region has 13 residues. Here the CDR3 DNA reads TGCGCCAGCAGCATTGGGCAAAACAATGAGCAGTTCTTC. It translates to CASSIGQNNEQFF. Supplemented by reference TRBV5-1 and TRBJ2-1, the full variable domain reads KAGVTQTPRYLIKTRGQQVTLSCSPISGHRSVSWYQQTPGQGLQFLFEYFSETQRNKGNFPGRFSGRQFSNSRSEMNVSTLELGDSALYLCASSIGQNNEQFFGPGTRLTVL.

This clone came up a few times. This CDR3 is CASSLGVKNIQYF. In DNA, the CDR3 is TGTGCCAGTAGCCTTGGAGTCAAAAACATTCAGTACTTC. The rearrangement links TRBV19 to TRBJ2-4, with D uncertain. The V gene lost 6 bases and the J gene lost 3 bases, with 9 bases spanning the gap. The CDR3 loop spans 13 amino acids. Germline CDR1 LNHDA, CDR2 SQIVND (reference sequence). Together with reference TRBV19 and TRBJ2-4, the CDR3 gives the full variable domain: DGGITQSPKYLFRKEGQNVTLSCEQNLNHDAMYWYRQDPGQGLRLIYYSQIVNDFQKGDIAEGYSVSREKKESFPLTVTSAQKNPTAFYLCASSLGVKNIQYFGAGTRLSVL.

This clone was seen a handful of times. The chain couples TRBV28 to TRBJ1-4, with D perhaps matching TRBD1 (6 bases). The V and J ends lost 4 bases and 7 bases respectively, with 13 bases between them. The CDR3 is 14 amino acids. CDR1 and CDR2 (germline): MDHEN, SYDVKM. The CDR3 protein is CASSWGRGAEKLFF. The CDR3, as DNA: TGTGCCAGCAGTTGGGGCAGGGGAGCTGAAAAACTGTTTTTT.

In the case of this clone: Compared with germline, one end of the junction differs, possibly owing to a read error. As DNA, the CDR3 is TGTGCCAGCAGCTTATCGGACACCTTAAAGCTCTTC. As protein: CASSLSDTLKLF. The rearrangement links TRBV7-2 to TRBJ2-1, with D maybe TRBD1 (5 bases). The germline gives CDR1 SGHTA, CDR2 FQGNSA. This CDR3 is 12 amino acids long.

The V gene is TRBV7-3, the J gene TRBJ2-3; no clear D. The V end was cut by 4 bases, the J end by 1 base, with 9 bases between. CDR1 is SGHTA and CDR2 is FQGTGA in the germline V gene. The CDR3 loop spans 14 amino acids. This CDR3 is CASSSATRTDTQYF. Written as DNA, the CDR3 is TGTGCCAGCAGCTCTGCCACTCGCACAGATACGCAGTATTTT.

The chain links TRBV15 to TRBJ2-7; a weak D match, TRBD1 (6 bases). Germline CDR1 is LNHNV and CDR2 is YYDKDF (reference sequence). The length of the CDR3 is 13 residues. V lost 1 base, J lost 6 bases, and 10 bases lay in between. The CDR3 loop is CATSRGLGAEQYF. The CDR3 region has the DNA TGTGCCACCAGCAGAGGCCTGGGGGCCGAGCAGTACTTC.

The chain employs TRBV7-2 and TRBJ1-5; TRBD1 agrees at 11 bases. V lost 8 bases and J lost 6; bases outside the gene matches: 6. The CDR3 totals 14 residues. CDR1 is SGHTA, CDR2 FQGNSA, per germline. The CDR3 DNA reads as TGTGCCAGCCGCTCCGGGACAGGGGGTCAGCCCCAGCATTTT. This codes for CASRSGTGGQPQHF. The full variable domain, rest sourced from reference TRBV7-2 and TRBJ1-5, is GAGVSQSPSNKVTEKGKDVELRCDPISGHTALYWYRQSLGQGLEFLIYFQGNSAPDKSGLPSDRFSAERTGGSVSTLTIQRTQQEDSAVYLCASRSGTGGQPQHFGDGTRLSIL.

V gene TRBV30 combines with J gene TRBJ1-5; 7 bases fit TRBD1. This CDR3 is 15 amino acids long. Germline V gene lookup returns CDR1 GTSNPN and CDR2 SVGIG (reference sequence). V gave up 1 base and J gave up 3 bases; unmatched junction bases: 6. The CDR3 DNA is TGTGCCTGGAGTGCTCACGACAGGGACAATCAGCCCCAGCATTTT. Translation gives CAWSAHDRDNQPQHF.

V and J are TRBV29-1 and TRBJ2-1; D might be TRBD2 (7 bases). Per germline, CDR1 SQVTM and CDR2 ANQGSEA. Trimming took 6 bases from V and 0 from J, leaving 15 bases between them. The CDR3 is made up of 15 amino acids. The CDR3 bases are TGCAGCGTCCAAGGGGGGGCCGACTCCTACAATGAGCAGTTCTTC. Residues: CSVQGGADSYNEQFF.

On this clone itself: The same CDR3 also results from other DNA sequences found in this sample. This chain links TRBV30 with TRBJ1-1; D might be TRBD1 (6 bases). V was trimmed by 0 bases and J by 1 base, leaving 6 bases between them. Per germline, CDR1 GTSNPN and CDR2 SVGIG (reference sequence). The CDR3 sequence is 13 residues long. CDR3 DNA: TGTGCCTGGAGTGTACAGGGGAACACTGAAGCTTTCTTT. This sequence encodes CAWSVQGNTEAFF.

The V and J genes are TRBV28 and TRBJ1-5, with D possibly being TRBD1 (6 bases). This CDR3 has 14 amino acids. V lost 5 bases to trimming and J lost 7 bases, with 15 bases between them. Per germline, CDR1 MDHEN and CDR2 SYDVKM. CDR3 DNA sequence: TGTGCCAGCAGTCCACTGGACAGAATACAGCCCCAGCATTTT. Translated, it gives CASSPLDRIQPQHF.

CDR3 residues: CASSQDQYGYTF. The CDR3 DNA sequence: TGCGCCAGCAGCCAAGATCAGTATGGCTACACCTTC. The V and J genes are TRBV4-1 and TRBJ1-2; D gene uncertain. V dropped 0 bases and J dropped 5 bases, with 4 bases sitting between them. Germline V gene lookup returns CDR1 MGHRA and CDR2 YSYEKL. This CDR3 is built from 12 residues.

This clone was seen more than once but under ten times. The CDR3 DNA reads TGCGCCAGCAGCCTACAGACAGGGTCCTACTATGGCTACACCTTC. It encodes CASSLQTGSYYGYTF. The genes are TRBV4-1 and TRBJ1-2, with TRBD1 matching over 7 bases. V gave up 4 bases and J gave up 3 bases; unmatched junction bases: 8. This CDR3 region has 15 residues. The germline CDR1 and CDR2 sequences are MGHRA and YSYEKL.

The rearrangement uses TRBV5-4 and TRBJ2-7, with D possibly TRBD2 on 6 matching bases. Germline CDR1 SGHNT, CDR2 YYREEE (reference sequence). V was pared by 0 bases and J by 4 bases, with 11 bases between. CDR3 length: 14 amino acids. The CDR3 reads CASSLAGREYEQYF. CDR3 nucleotides: TGTGCCAGCAGCTTGGCAGGGCGGGAATACGAGCAGTACTTC.

The V and J genes are TRBV9 and TRBJ2-5, with D perhaps matching TRBD2 (6 bases). Trimming stripped 1 base from V and 2 bases from J, with 12 bases between. CDR3 length: 15 residues. CDR1 SGDLS and CDR2 YYNGEE come from the germline V gene. The CDR3 loop reads CASSVRGDLQETQYF. CDR3 DNA sequence: TGTGCCAGCAGCGTACGCGGGGATCTTCAAGAGACCCAGTACTTC.

This clone has more than one count but fewer than ten. The V and J genes are TRBV30 and TRBJ2-5, with 10 bases fitting TRBD1. Looked up from germline, CDR1 is GTSNPN and CDR2 is SVGIG (reference sequence). V lost 6 bases and J lost 4; bases outside the gene matches: 11. The CDR3 is 15 residues long. The CDR3 DNA reads TGTGCCTGTCTTAGGAGGACAGGGGGTCTAGAGACCCAGTACTTC. As protein: CACLRRTGGLETQYF.

This chain joins TRBV18 and TRBJ2-3, with D possibly being TRBD2 (7 bases). Per germline, CDR1 KGHSH and CDR2 LQKENI. This CDR3 is built from 14 residues. V lost 10 bases, J lost 3 bases, and 17 bases lay in between. The chain's CDR3 is CATTRGAATDTQYF. The DNA for the CDR3 is TGTGCCACCACCCGGGGGGCAGCAACAGATACGCAGTATTTT.